This is a list of T cell receptor beta chains from one sample in a study of identical twins. A single record per CDR3 protein comes from TCRdb applying MiXCR to the 5' RACE reads. The data contain just under 650,000 distinct CDR3 sequences, roughly 6.6% of them seen just once; the ten biggest clones take up less than 2%. The same sample was also studied in work on yellow fever vaccine responses in identical twins.

Sequencing was performed on PBMCs. Source of these receptors: a woman aged 18-29 years in good health. Both conserved end residues are part of each CDR3. Fields, in order: V gene, J gene, CDR3 protein.

V: TRBV11-2; J: TRBJ2-3; CDR3: CASSLGLAGGSTDTQYF
V: TRBV11-2; J: TRBJ2-3; CDR3: CASSTKGGTLTDTQYF
V: TRBV29-1; J: TRBJ2-7; CDR3: CSVVKLAGRYEQYF
V: TRBV6-6; J: TRBJ2-3; CDR3: CASSPLDGTQYF
V: TRBV28; J: TRBJ1-2; CDR3: CASSQPGAGAYGYTF
V: TRBV27; J: TRBJ2-5; CDR3: CASSSRAAGEGKTQYF
V: TRBV3-1; J: TRBJ2-2; CDR3: CASSRTSGAGELFF
V: TRBV27; J: TRBJ2-7; CDR3: CASSLLGGRTYEQYF
V: TRBV10-3; J: TRBJ1-1; CDR3: CAIRDRRSGTEAFF
V: TRBV7-2; J: TRBJ2-5; CDR3: CASRPGWAEGTQYF
V: TRBV7-8; J: TRBJ2-3; CDR3: CASSLPGTPPEYF
V: TRBV28; J: TRBJ2-2; CDR3: CASIHGGATGELFF
V: TRBV6-5; J: TRBJ1-4; CDR3: CASSYSMFGEKLFF
V: TRBV2; J: TRBJ1-1; CDR3: CASSERGGPPMNTEAFF
V: TRBV29-1; J: TRBJ1-2; CDR3: CSVEDRGSGGANYGYTF
V: TRBV20-1; J: TRBJ1-4; CDR3: CSALGQNYNEKLFF
V: TRBV7-6; J: TRBJ1-1; CDR3: CASSPRWNTEAFF
V: TRBV15; J: TRBJ2-1; CDR3: CATRGQGRDEQFF
V: TRBV6-1; J: TRBJ1-3; CDR3: CASSRDRGPLSSGNTIYF
V: TRBV19; J: TRBJ1-1; CDR3: CASSRGARTEAFF
V: TRBV7-8; J: TRBJ2-2; CDR3: CASSPGVDGELFF
V: TRBV28; J: TRBJ1-1; CDR3: CASSQSGQYRAFF
V: TRBV20-1; J: TRBJ1-1; CDR3: CRTGGITEAFF
V: TRBV3-1; J: TRBJ1-4; CDR3: CASSQGGAEKLFF